This record concerns one TCR beta chain sequence. Which antigen it targets is not known. No base qualities exist here, and no much larger clone lies one base off it. TCRbeta CDR3 regions were amplified from genomic DNA by means of the immunoSEQ Assay, a bias-controlled multiplex PCR. The authors' pipeline ran thus. The number of nucleated cells in each sample was estimated from the amplification of reference gene primers within the assay. To quantify the absolute abundance of each unique TCRbeta CDR3 rearrangement, sequence reads were collapsed and filtered. For each sample, productive Simpson clonality was calculated as the square root of Simpson's diversity index over productive rearrangements. TCRdb limited this immuneACCESS table to in-frame rearrangements with V and J called. A share of clones is missing; checked studies link under half to unresolved V genes, and the rest is unexplained. V and J calls and clone size follow that table, whereas D and trimming were derived from the DNA. The sample profile shows more than 150,000 clones; roughly four fifths of them were found once. The ten largest clones take up 9% to 15% of the sample.

At one collaborating source in Seattle, patients were enrolled during active infection and were followed longitudinally through the course of disease. The collaborating institutions used their own protocols to collect whole blood in K2EDTA tubes. For TCRbeta analysis, collaborators shipped samples as frozen whole blood, isolated PBMCs, or DNA extracted from either of those sample types. CDR1 and CDR2 (SGDLS, YYNGEE) derive from the germline V gene. The CDR3 sequence holds 16 residues, the cysteine and phenylalanine included. Left in the record is the CDR3 DNA by itself, 48 bases read in frame from the first base. V sheds 0 bases and J sheds 0 bases, leaving 11 bases between their ends. This entry is derived from a study of blood T cell repertoires in COVID-19 (dated by TCRdb to 2018 to 2020). As for the study more broadly: The collaborator samples originated in the United States, Italy and Spain and spanned the acute and convalescent phases of COVID-19. The material from the prospective study consisted of cDNA or gDNA derived from T cells, B-cell-depleted T cells, or PBMCs. Deeply sampled blood TCRbeta repertoires from subjects exposed to, actively infected with, or recovered from COVID-19 were included in the dataset. The repertoires were released in a freely available public database intended as a resource for research on the immune response to SARS-CoV-2. Samples came from the ongoing ImmuneRACE study (first 160 participants) plus 1,254 subjects from 6 global collaborators. Nearly every sample came with metadata listing a de-identified subject ID, COVID-19 status, age in years and sex. Where available, HLA class I and class II types were obtained from metadata supplied by the sample provider rather than from assay-based typing. Paper-wide results and their limitations: The amount of clinical and demographic metadata varied by source and participant and was provided uncurated.

The specimen was peripheral blood. The TCR originated in an elderly woman with COVID-19, enrolled during active disease. The rearranged segments are TRBV9 and TRBJ2-3; the D gene is perhaps TRBD1, from 6 matching bases. The nucleotides are TGTGCCAGCAGCGTAGGGACAGCCCCTAGCACAGATACGCAGTATTTT. Its product reads: CASSVGTAPSTDTQYF.